These 2 T cell receptor beta chains originate from one sample sequenced in a study of T-cell reconstitution after alpha-beta-depleted transplantation in children. The authors prepared the TCRbeta library with unique molecular identifiers. TCRdb ran MiXCR on the PCR reads and lists one entry per CDR3 protein. The data show about 600,000 distinct CDR3 sequences, roughly a tenth seen once. Sequenced here: PBMCs from the stem cell graft donor, sampled from the stem cell graft. These receptors came from a human donor who donated a stem cell graft to a child with acute myeloid leukemia.

This chain connects TRBV20-1 to TRBJ2-1; 7 nucleotides line up with TRBD2. Germline V gene data show CDR1 as DFQATT and CDR2 as SNEGSKA (reference sequence). J gave up 4 bases and V 3 bases, and 6 bases lay outside the gene matches. The CDR3 is 14 residues long. This CDR3 reads CSASPGAGYNEQFF. CDR3 DNA: TGCAGTGCTAGCCCAGGAGCGGGGTACAATGAGCAGTTCTTC.

This clonotype was seen repeatedly, ten times or more. The rearrangement joins TRBV12-3 or TRBV12-4 to TRBJ2-5; 12 bases are a match to TRBD1. The CDR3 has 14 amino acids. V lost 5 bases to trimming and J lost 5 bases; unmatched junction nucleotides: 3. CDR3 coding DNA: TGTGCCAGCAGTGAGGGACAGGGGGCTGAGACCCAGTACTTC. Translation: CASSEGQGAETQYF.